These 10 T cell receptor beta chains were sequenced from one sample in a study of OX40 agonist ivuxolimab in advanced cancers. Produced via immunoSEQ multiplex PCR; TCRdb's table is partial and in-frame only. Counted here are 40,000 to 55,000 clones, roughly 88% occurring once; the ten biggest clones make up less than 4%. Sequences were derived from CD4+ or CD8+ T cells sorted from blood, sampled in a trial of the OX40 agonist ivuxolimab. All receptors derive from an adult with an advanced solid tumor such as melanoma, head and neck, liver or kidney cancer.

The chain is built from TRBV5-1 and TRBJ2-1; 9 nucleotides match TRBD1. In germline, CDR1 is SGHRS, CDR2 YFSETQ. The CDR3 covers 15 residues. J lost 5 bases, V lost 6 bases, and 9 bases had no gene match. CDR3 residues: CASMGTGNFNNEQFF. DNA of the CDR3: TGCGCCAGCATGGGGACAGGGAACTTTAACAATGAGCAGTTCTTC.

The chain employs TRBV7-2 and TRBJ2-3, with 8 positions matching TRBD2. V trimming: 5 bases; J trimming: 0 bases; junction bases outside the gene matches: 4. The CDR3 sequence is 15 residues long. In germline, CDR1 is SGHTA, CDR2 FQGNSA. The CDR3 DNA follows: TGTGCCAGCAGCGTGACTAGCGTCAGCACAGATACGCAGTATTTT. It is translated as CASSVTSVSTDTQYF.

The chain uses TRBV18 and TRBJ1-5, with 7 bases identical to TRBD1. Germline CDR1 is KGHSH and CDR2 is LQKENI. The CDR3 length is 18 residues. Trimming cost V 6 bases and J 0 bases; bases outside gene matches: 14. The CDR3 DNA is TGTGCCAGCTCGCTTCGGGCGGAACGACAGGGTAGCAATCAGCCCCAGCATTTT. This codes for CASSLRAERQGSNQPQHF.

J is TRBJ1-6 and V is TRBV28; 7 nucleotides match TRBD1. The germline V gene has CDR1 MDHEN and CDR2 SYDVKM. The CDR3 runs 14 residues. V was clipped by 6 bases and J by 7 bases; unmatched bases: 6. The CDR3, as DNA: TGTGCCAGCAGCCCCGGACAGGCAAATTCACCCCTCCACTTT. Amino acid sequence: CASSPGQANSPLHF.

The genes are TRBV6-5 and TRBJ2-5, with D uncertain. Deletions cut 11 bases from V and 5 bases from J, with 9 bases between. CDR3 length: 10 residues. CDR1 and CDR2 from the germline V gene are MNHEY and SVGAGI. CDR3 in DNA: TGTGCCGCAGCATGGGAGACCCAGTACTTC. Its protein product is CAAAWETQYF.

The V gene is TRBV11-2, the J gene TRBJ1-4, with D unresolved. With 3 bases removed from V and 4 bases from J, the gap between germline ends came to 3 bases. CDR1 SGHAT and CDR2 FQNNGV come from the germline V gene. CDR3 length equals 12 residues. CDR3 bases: TGTGCCAGCAGCTTGAATAATGAAAAACTGTTTTTT. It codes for CASSLNNEKLFF.

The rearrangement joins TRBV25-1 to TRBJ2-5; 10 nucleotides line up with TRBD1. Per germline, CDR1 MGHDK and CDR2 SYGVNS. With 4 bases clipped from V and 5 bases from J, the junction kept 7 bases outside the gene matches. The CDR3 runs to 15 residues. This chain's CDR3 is CASSAGTGVSETQYF. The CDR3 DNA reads TGTGCCAGCAGTGCGGGGACAGGGGTATCGGAGACCCAGTACTTC.

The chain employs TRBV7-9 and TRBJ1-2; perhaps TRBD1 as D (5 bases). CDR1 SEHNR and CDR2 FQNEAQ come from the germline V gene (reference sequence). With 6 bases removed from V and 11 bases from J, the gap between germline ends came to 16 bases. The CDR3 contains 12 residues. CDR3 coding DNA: TGTGCCAGCAGTCCGTCGGAGGGGACGTACACCTTC. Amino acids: CASSPSEGTYTF.

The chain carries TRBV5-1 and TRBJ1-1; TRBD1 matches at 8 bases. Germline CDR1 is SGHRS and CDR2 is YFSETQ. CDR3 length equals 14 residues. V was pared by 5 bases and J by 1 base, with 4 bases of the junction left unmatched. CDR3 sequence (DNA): TGCGCCAGCAGGTCCGGGACAGGGAACACTGAAGCTTTCTTT. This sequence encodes CASRSGTGNTEAFF.

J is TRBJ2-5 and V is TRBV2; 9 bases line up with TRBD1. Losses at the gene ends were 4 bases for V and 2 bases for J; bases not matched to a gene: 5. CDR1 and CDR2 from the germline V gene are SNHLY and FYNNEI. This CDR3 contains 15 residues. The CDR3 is CASSAGQGLQETQYF. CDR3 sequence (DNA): TGTGCCAGCAGTGCCGGACAGGGGCTACAAGAGACCCAGTACTTC.